This T cell receptor (beta chain) appears in the sequencing data of a study of PD-1 blockade in mismatch repair-deficient tumors. Unmatched junction bases numbered 13, after V lost 6 bases and J lost 6 bases. From germline, CDR1 is SQVTM and CDR2 ANQGSEA. The CDR3 spans 15 residues. Study-wide points: Tumor-resident clones, often absent from pretreatment blood, expanded after pembrolizumab and then contracted.

This clone was seen only once. Its antigen is undetermined. Produced via immunoSEQ multiplex PCR; TCRdb's table is partial and in-frame only. The sample shows just under 80,000 clones, around 80% of them seen only once. The sample in question was peripheral blood, obtained 44 weeks after starting pembrolizumab. The TCR sequence derives from an adult with mismatch repair-deficient cancer. J is TRBJ2-1 and V is TRBV29-1, with 8 bases that match TRBD2. The CDR3 spells CSVPPRDSGVNEQFF. CDR3 DNA sequence: TGCAGCGTCCCACCCCGTGATAGCGGGGTCAATGAGCAGTTCTTC.